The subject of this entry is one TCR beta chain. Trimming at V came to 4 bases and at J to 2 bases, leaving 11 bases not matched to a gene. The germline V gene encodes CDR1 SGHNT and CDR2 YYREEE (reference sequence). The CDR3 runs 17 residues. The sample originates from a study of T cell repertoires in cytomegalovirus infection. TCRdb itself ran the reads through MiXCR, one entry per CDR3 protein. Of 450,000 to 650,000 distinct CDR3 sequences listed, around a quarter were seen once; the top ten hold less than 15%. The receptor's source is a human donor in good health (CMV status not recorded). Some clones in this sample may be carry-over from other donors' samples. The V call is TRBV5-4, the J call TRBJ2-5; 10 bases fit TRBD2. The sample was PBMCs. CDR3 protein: CASSISGRAVFQETQYF. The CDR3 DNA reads TGTGCCAGCAGCATCAGCGGGAGGGCCGTTTTTCAAGAGACCCAGTACTTC.